A selection of T cell receptor beta chains follows, all from one sample in a study of Tregs in tolerant kidney transplant recipients. TCRdb's table, derived via immunoSEQ multiplex PCR, lists solely in-frame clones and lacks some. The sample has roughly 20,000 clones; 81% are singletons. The sequencing here drew on CD8+ T cells from blood (PBMCs), taken 6 months after the transplant. The receptors here all came from a human patient who received a combined kidney and bone marrow transplant. Some T cells may originate from the graft donor. Each CDR3 is given with its conserved first and last residue. D genes are given only for firm matches. Size values are once, few and many counts, or a class for expanded clones, and some rows have none.

clone_size: -
d_call: -
j_call: TRBJ2-7
v_call: TRBV9
cdr3_aa: CASSQPGGPGGPFPYEQYF
cdr3_nt: TGTGCCAGCAGTCAACCGGGGGGCCCGGGGGGCCCTTTCCCTTACGAGCAGTACTTC

clone_size: -
d_call: -
j_call: TRBJ1-4
v_call: TRBV4-1
cdr3_aa: CASRMVGGGEKLFF
cdr3_nt: TGCGCCAGCAGAATGGTTGGGGGCGGTGAAAAACTGTTTTTT

clone_size: few
d_call: TRBD1
j_call: TRBJ1-1
v_call: TRBV9
cdr3_aa: CASSLRPIGQGEAFF
cdr3_nt: TGTGCCAGCAGCTTGAGACCTATAGGACAGGGTGAAGCTTTCTTT

clone_size: -
d_call: TRBD2
j_call: TRBJ2-1
v_call: TRBV19
cdr3_aa: CASTLAGLGFGEQFF
cdr3_nt: TGTGCCAGTACGTTAGCGGGACTAGGATTTGGTGAGCAGTTCTTC

clone_size: -
d_call: TRBD2
j_call: TRBJ2-7
v_call: TRBV11-3
cdr3_aa: CASSLDLAGPSYEQYF
cdr3_nt: TGTGCCAGCAGCTTAGATCTAGCGGGGCCCTCCTACGAGCAGTACTTC

clone_size: -
d_call: -
j_call: TRBJ2-7
v_call: TRBV18
cdr3_aa: CASRGTDTLGEQYF
cdr3_nt: TGTGCCAGCCGAGGGACTGACACACTGGGGGAGCAGTACTTC

clone_size: -
d_call: -
j_call: TRBJ1-2
v_call: TRBV9
cdr3_aa: CASSETGLDYGYTF
cdr3_nt: TGTGCCAGCAGTGAGACAGGACTGGACTATGGCTACACCTTC

clone_size: -
d_call: -
j_call: TRBJ1-1
v_call: TRBV4-1
cdr3_aa: CASSQDHAYRTEEAFF
cdr3_nt: TGCGCCAGCAGCCAAGATCACGCATATAGGACAGAAGAAGCTTTCTTT

clone_size: -
d_call: -
j_call: TRBJ1-5
v_call: TRBV13
cdr3_aa: CASSLGYRDPGKPQHF
cdr3_nt: TGTGCCAGCAGCTTAGGCTACAGGGACCCGGGAAAGCCCCAGCATTTT

clone_size: -
d_call: TRBD2
j_call: TRBJ2-2
v_call: TRBV29-1
cdr3_aa: CSVESPSGGPPGELFF
cdr3_nt: TGCAGCGTTGAATCCCCGAGCGGGGGCCCCCCCGGGGAGCTGTTTTTT

clone_size: -
d_call: TRBD1
j_call: TRBJ2-1
v_call: TRBV7-9
cdr3_aa: CASSSVNRQGREQFF
cdr3_nt: TGTGCCAGCAGCTCCGTAAACAGACAGGGGAGGGAGCAGTTCTTC

clone_size: -
d_call: TRBD1
j_call: TRBJ1-4
v_call: TRBV4-3
cdr3_aa: CASSQEDRDNEKLFF
cdr3_nt: TGCGCCAGCAGCCAAGAGGACAGGGATAATGAAAAACTGTTTTTT

clone_size: -
d_call: TRBD2
j_call: TRBJ2-1
v_call: TRBV5-8
cdr3_aa: CASSLLWGGVYNEQFF
cdr3_nt: TGTGCCAGCAGCCTTCTATGGGGAGGGGTCTACAATGAGCAGTTCTTC

clone_size: once
d_call: -
j_call: TRBJ2-1
v_call: TRBV9
cdr3_aa: CASSVSGGRGLNEQFF
cdr3_nt: TGTGCCAGCAGCGTAAGTGGGGGCAGGGGTTTAAATGAGCAGTTCTTC

clone_size: -
d_call: TRBD2
j_call: TRBJ2-7
v_call: TRBV5-6
cdr3_aa: CASSFILSGAGREQYF
cdr3_nt: TGTGCCAGCAGCTTTATCTTATCCGGAGCGGGGCGTGAGCAGTACTTC

clone_size: -
d_call: -
j_call: TRBJ2-7
v_call: TRBV27
cdr3_aa: CASSFGEDYEQYF
cdr3_nt: TGTGCCAGCAGTTTCGGGGAGGACTACGAGCAGTACTTC

clone_size: -
d_call: TRBD1
j_call: TRBJ1-1
v_call: TRBV7-6
cdr3_aa: CASSSRGRTEAFF
cdr3_nt: TGTGCCAGCAGCTCCAGGGGGCGGACTGAAGCTTTCTTT

clone_size: once
d_call: -
j_call: TRBJ1-4
v_call: TRBV9
cdr3_aa: CASSAAGGNEKLFF
cdr3_nt: TGTGCCAGCAGCGCGGCGGGGGGAAATGAAAAACTGTTTTTT

clone_size: once
d_call: TRBD1
j_call: TRBJ2-5
v_call: TRBV28
cdr3_aa: CASSLALDRGETQYF
cdr3_nt: TGTGCCAGCAGTTTAGCCCTCGACAGGGGTGAGACCCAGTACTTC

clone_size: -
d_call: -
j_call: TRBJ1-1
v_call: TRBV29-1
cdr3_aa: CSVDKNTEAFF
cdr3_nt: TGCAGCGTTGACAAAAACACTGAAGCTTTCTTT

clone_size: -
d_call: -
j_call: TRBJ1-1
v_call: TRBV7-9
cdr3_aa: CASSPTLNTEAFF
cdr3_nt: TGTGCCAGCAGCCCCACCCTAAACACTGAAGCTTTCTTT

clone_size: -
d_call: TRBD2
j_call: TRBJ2-3
v_call: TRBV9
cdr3_aa: CASSGLTSGDSDTQYF
cdr3_nt: TGTGCCAGCAGCGGACTGACTAGCGGGGATTCAGATACGCAGTATTTT

clone_size: few
d_call: TRBD1
j_call: TRBJ2-7
v_call: TRBV7-9
cdr3_aa: CASSHGQVYEQYF
cdr3_nt: TGTGCCAGCAGCCACGGACAGGTCTACGAGCAGTACTTC

clone_size: -
d_call: -
j_call: TRBJ2-7
v_call: TRBV5-1
cdr3_aa: CASSGRTNEQYF
cdr3_nt: TGCGCCAGCAGCGGCCGGACAAACGAGCAGTACTTC

clone_size: -
d_call: -
j_call: TRBJ1-1
v_call: TRBV9
cdr3_aa: CASSVRTGMNTEAFF
cdr3_nt: TGTGCCAGCAGCGTCAGGACGGGAATGAACACTGAAGCTTTCTTT

clone_size: few
d_call: TRBD2
j_call: TRBJ2-3
v_call: TRBV7-9
cdr3_aa: CASSHGTSPDTQYF
cdr3_nt: TGTGCCAGCAGCCACGGGACTAGTCCGGATACGCAGTATTTT

clone_size: -
d_call: -
j_call: TRBJ2-1
v_call: TRBV14
cdr3_aa: CASSPLVYEQFF
cdr3_nt: TGTGCCAGCAGCCCCTTAGTATATGAGCAGTTCTTC

clone_size: few
d_call: TRBD1
j_call: TRBJ1-1
v_call: TRBV7-2
cdr3_aa: CASSTTGGAGTEAFF
cdr3_nt: TGTGCCAGCAGCACCACAGGGGGCGCAGGCACTGAAGCTTTCTTT

clone_size: -
d_call: -
j_call: TRBJ2-7
v_call: TRBV5-1
cdr3_aa: CASSRIDTYEQYF
cdr3_nt: TGCGCCAGCAGCCGTATTGACACCTACGAGCAGTACTTC

clone_size: -
d_call: -
j_call: TRBJ1-2
v_call: TRBV5-6
cdr3_aa: CASSVLGGKNGYTF
cdr3_nt: TGTGCCAGCAGCGTCCTCGGAGGGAAAAATGGCTACACCTTC

clone_size: few
d_call: -
j_call: TRBJ2-7
v_call: TRBV6-1
cdr3_aa: CASSEYRGSYEQYF
cdr3_nt: TGTGCCAGCAGTGAATACCGCGGCTCCTACGAGCAGTACTTC

clone_size: -
d_call: -
j_call: TRBJ2-7
v_call: TRBV4-1
cdr3_aa: CASSQDLTGFLYEQYF
cdr3_nt: TGCGCCAGCAGCCAAGATCTTACAGGGTTTCTCTACGAGCAGTACTTC

clone_size: -
d_call: TRBD1
j_call: TRBJ1-6
v_call: TRBV7-8
cdr3_aa: CASSVGGQGDYNSPLHF
cdr3_nt: TGTGCCAGCAGCGTAGGTGGACAGGGGGATTACAATTCACCCCTCCACTTT

clone_size: -
d_call: -
j_call: TRBJ2-3
v_call: TRBV2
cdr3_aa: CASSDTPRGTDTQYF
cdr3_nt: TGTGCCAGCAGTGACACCCCTAGAGGCACAGATACGCAGTATTTT

clone_size: few
d_call: -
j_call: TRBJ2-1
v_call: TRBV11-1
cdr3_aa: CASSLSTGNEQFF
cdr3_nt: TGTGCCAGCAGCTTATCAACAGGCAATGAGCAGTTCTTC

clone_size: few
d_call: TRBD1
j_call: TRBJ1-1
v_call: TRBV13
cdr3_aa: CASSTTGGAGTEAFF
cdr3_nt: TGTGCCAGCAGCACCACAGGGGGCGCAGGCACTGAAGCTTTCTTT

clone_size: -
d_call: -
j_call: TRBJ2-7
v_call: TRBV5-5
cdr3_aa: CASSRDSLSYEQYF
cdr3_nt: TGTGCCAGCAGCCGCGACAGTTTATCCTACGAGCAGTACTTC

clone_size: -
d_call: TRBD2
j_call: TRBJ2-1
v_call: TRBV13
cdr3_aa: CASSGGGGDEQFF
cdr3_nt: TGTGCCAGCAGCGGCGGGGGGGGTGATGAGCAGTTCTTC

clone_size: once
d_call: -
j_call: TRBJ1-2
v_call: TRBV4-3
cdr3_aa: CASSQDPGDRLYGYTF
cdr3_nt: TGCGCCAGCAGCCAAGATCCCGGAGACAGACTCTATGGCTACACCTTC

clone_size: few
d_call: TRBD1
j_call: TRBJ2-5
v_call: TRBV7-9
cdr3_aa: CASSFPGGETQYF
cdr3_nt: TGTGCCAGCAGCTTTCCAGGGGGAGAGACCCAGTACTTC

clone_size: many
d_call: TRBD1
j_call: TRBJ1-1
v_call: TRBV5-1
cdr3_aa: CASSLRPIGQGEAFF
cdr3_nt: TGTGCCAGCAGCTTGAGACCTATAGGACAGGGTGAAGCTTTCTTT

clone_size: -
d_call: -
j_call: TRBJ2-5
v_call: TRBV4-1
cdr3_aa: CASSQEPQQFLETQYF
cdr3_nt: TGCGCCAGCAGCCAAGAGCCCCAACAGTTCCTGGAGACCCAGTACTTC

clone_size: few
d_call: TRBD1
j_call: TRBJ1-1
v_call: TRBV10-3
cdr3_aa: CAISEGTGMNTEAFF
cdr3_nt: TGTGCCATCAGTGAGGGGACAGGGATGAACACTGAAGCTTTCTTT

clone_size: few
d_call: -
j_call: TRBJ2-7
v_call: TRBV6-1
cdr3_aa: CASSDGDYEQYF
cdr3_nt: TGTGCCAGCAGTGACGGGGACTACGAGCAGTACTTC

clone_size: -
d_call: TRBD2
j_call: TRBJ2-7
v_call: TRBV28
cdr3_aa: CASSPSGGAYEQYF
cdr3_nt: TGTGCCAGCAGTCCCTCGGGGGGGGCCTACGAGCAGTACTTC

clone_size: -
d_call: -
j_call: TRBJ1-5
v_call: TRBV27
cdr3_aa: CASSPSAGARGSSQHF
cdr3_nt: TGTGCCAGCAGTCCTTCCGCCGGGGCGAGGGGGTCTTCCCAGCATTTT

clone_size: -
d_call: -
j_call: TRBJ1-2
v_call: TRBV5-6
cdr3_aa: CASSFGQGRYGYTF
cdr3_nt: TGTGCCAGCAGCTTTGGGCAGGGTCGGTACGGCTACACCTTC

clone_size: -
d_call: TRBD1
j_call: TRBJ1-1
v_call: TRBV5-1
cdr3_aa: CASSLGQGGTEAFF
cdr3_nt: TGCGCCAGCAGCTTGGGACAGGGTGGCACTGAAGCTTTCTTT

clone_size: -
d_call: TRBD1
j_call: TRBJ1-1
v_call: TRBV30
cdr3_aa: CAWSAGTGGTEAFF
cdr3_nt: TGTGCCTGGAGTGCCGGGACAGGGGGGACTGAAGCTTTCTTT

clone_size: -
d_call: -
j_call: TRBJ2-5
v_call: TRBV6-5
cdr3_aa: CARTQETQYF
cdr3_nt: TGTGCGAGGACACAAGAGACCCAGTACTTC